A selection of T cell receptor beta chains follows, all from one sample in a study of shared clonotypes between healthy human individuals. Produced via immunoSEQ multiplex PCR; TCRdb's table is partial and in-frame only. The sample includes roughly 2.1 million clones, approximately 94% seen only once; the top ten take 1.5% to 2%. Sequenced input: naive CD8+ T cells from PBMCs. The receptors were sampled from a man aged 18 to 30 in good health. Some clones in this sample may be carry-over from other donors' samples. CDR3s include the opening cysteine and the closing phenylalanine or tryptophan.

TRBV7-9	TRBJ2-1	CASSLLGRLADYNEQFF
TRBV27	TRBJ1-1	CASSYGGAGPEAFF
TRBV27	TRBJ1-4	CASSSRQGGGEKLFF
TRBV7-2	TRBJ2-1	CASSLGVDGEQFF
TRBV6-1	TRBJ2-5	CASSEWRNQETQYF
TRBV28	TRBJ2-1	CASSRWTSGEYNEQFF
TRBV5-1	TRBJ2-1	CASSLALAGVDYNEQFF
TRBV9	TRBJ1-2	CASSATTGIYGYTF
TRBV28	TRBJ1-2	CASSDRARDYTF
TRBV11-3	TRBJ2-1	CASSLGLAGGVNEQFF
TRBV5-4	TRBJ2-2	CASRVSGELFF
TRBV7-9	TRBJ2-5	CASSTGLAGLQETQYF
TRBV5-1	TRBJ2-7	CASSFPGAGYEQYF
TRBV5-4	TRBJ2-7	CASSSRLAEMSSYEQYF
TRBV29-1	TRBJ1-1	CSVDMNTEAFF
TRBV28	TRBJ2-1	CASSLYTGSGNEQFF
TRBV4-3	TRBJ1-4	CASSPGQALIATNEKLFF
TRBV6-1	TRBJ1-1	CASGRGENTEAFF
TRBV29-1	TRBJ2-1	CSVEGGSSYNEQFF
TRBV7-8	TRBJ2-2	CASSPGLAGGSGELFF
TRBV6-1	TRBJ2-4	CASKGSAVSKNIQYF
TRBV19	TRBJ2-1	CASKESVSYNEQFF
TRBV21-1	TRBJ2-4	CASSNAPGGVVIAKNIQYF
TRBV27	TRBJ1-1	CASSLSGSTGGGSEAFF
TRBV7-2	TRBJ2-1	CASSLVSAGEYNEQFF
TRBV6-4	TRBJ1-2	CASSPNLGPGAGYTF
TRBV7-9	TRBJ2-1	CASTQKGNEQFF
TRBV27	TRBJ1-2	CASSLFAGPNYGYTF
TRBV7-6	TRBJ2-7	CASSLGPTEYEQYF
TRBV18	TRBJ2-3	CASSPGVGADTQYF
TRBV9	TRBJ2-1	CASSVEVGGRPQFF
TRBV28	TRBJ2-7	CASSFPGQSYEQYF
TRBV29-1	TRBJ2-1	CSVEEGGNEQFF
TRBV9	TRBJ1-2	CASSAEEWRRGYTF
TRBV9	TRBJ2-1	CASSPTGWGSYNEQFF
TRBV7-9	TRBJ1-1	CASSSQHRGDTEAFF
TRBV27	TRBJ2-3	CASAWGGADTQYF
TRBV9	TRBJ2-1	CASSPPLAESSYNEQFF
TRBV5-6	TRBJ1-1	CASSQGLNTEAFF
TRBV7-2	TRBJ2-1	CASSLSPGGFF
TRBV5-1	TRBJ2-7	CASSFVAVREGHPSYEQYF
TRBV4-1	TRBJ1-1	CASSQGDASAEAFF
TRBV19	TRBJ2-1	CASSLSVSNNEQFF
TRBV27	TRBJ2-7	CASSLSGGVSPYEQYF